This record looks at one T cell receptor beta chain sequence and its context. This sample is drawn from a study of shared T cell receptors in the human thymus. The table came from immunoSEQ multiplex PCR; TCRdb's copy has only in-frame clones and leaves some out. The sample includes hundreds of thousands of clones, more than 85% seen only once; the top ten take roughly 0.021%. Trimming stripped 4 bases from V and 2 bases from J, with 14 bases between. This CDR3 comprises 15 residues. CDR1 SEHNR and CDR2 FQNEAQ come from the germline V gene (reference sequence). The chain couples TRBV7-9 to TRBJ1-1, with D unresolved. This receptor was obtained from a human donor. The material sequenced was thymocytes. CDR3 DNA sequence: TGTGCCAGCAGCTCCCACTTGAACGTAAACACTGAAGCTTTCTTT. Its translation: CASSSHLNVNTEAFF.